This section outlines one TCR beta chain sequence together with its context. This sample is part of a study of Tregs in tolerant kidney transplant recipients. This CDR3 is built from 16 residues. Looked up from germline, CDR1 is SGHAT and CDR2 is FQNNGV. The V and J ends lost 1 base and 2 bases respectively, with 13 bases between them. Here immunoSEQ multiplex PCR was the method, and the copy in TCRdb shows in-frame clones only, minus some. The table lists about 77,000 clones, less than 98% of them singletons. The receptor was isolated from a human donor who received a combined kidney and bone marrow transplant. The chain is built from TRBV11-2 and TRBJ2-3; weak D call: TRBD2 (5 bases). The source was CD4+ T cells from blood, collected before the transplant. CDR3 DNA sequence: TGTGCCAGCAGCTTAGGCTCTCTGGGAGCCACAGATACGCAGTATTTT. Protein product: CASSLGSLGATDTQYF.